This TCR beta chain was captured by sequencing in a study of blood T cell repertoires in COVID-19. Generated by immunoSEQ multiplex PCR, the TCRdb table keeps only in-frame clones and is missing some. Among roughly 100,000 clones listed, almost 80% were seen once. The sequence came from a man in his sixties with active or convalescent COVID-19. Sequenced sample: peripheral blood.

The CDR3 here is CASSMASGTRLLTDTQYF. The CDR3 nucleotides read TGTGCCAGTAGTATGGCTAGCGGGACTCGCCTACTCACAGATACGCAGTATTTT. The rearrangement uses TRBV19 and TRBJ2-3; TRBD2 matches 9 bases. Germline lookup yields CDR1 LNHDA and CDR2 SQIVND (reference sequence). This CDR3 has 18 residues. V lost 3 bases, J lost 2 bases, and 12 bases stayed unmatched. The entire variable domain, with the rest obtained from reference TRBV19 and TRBJ2-3, is as follows: DGGITQSPKYLFRKEGQNVTLSCEQNLNHDAMYWYRQDPGQGLRLIYYSQIVNDFQKGDIAEGYSVSREKKESFPLTVTSAQKNPTAFYLCASSMASGTRLLTDTQYFGPGTRLTVL.